This TCR beta chain was obtained from a study of blood T cell repertoires in COVID-19. Study context: COVID-19 samples, acute and convalescent, were from the United States, Italy and Spain.

How the authors handled the data: Nucleated cell counts were estimated from reference gene primer amplification. The assay was immunoSEQ multiplex PCR, and TCRdb's table has in-frame clones only and misses some. V, J and clone size derive from that table, while D and trimming were established from the DNA sequence. The sample consists of 150,000 to 200,000 clones, around four fifths of them appearing once. The CDR3 covers 15 residues. The V and J ends lost 2 bases and 5 bases, in that order; junction bases with no gene match: 6. CDR1 and CDR2 from the germline V gene are MNHEY and SVGAGI. Sequenced input: PBMCs or T cells enriched from blood (not recorded which). J is TRBJ2-3 and V is TRBV6-5; TRBD2 aligns across 8 bases. The sequence was collected from a woman aged 55-70 years who had recovered from COVID-19. CDR3 protein: CASSYTQLAEDTQYF. The DNA for the CDR3 is TGTGCCAGCAGTTACACGCAACTAGCGGAAGATACGCAGTATTTT.